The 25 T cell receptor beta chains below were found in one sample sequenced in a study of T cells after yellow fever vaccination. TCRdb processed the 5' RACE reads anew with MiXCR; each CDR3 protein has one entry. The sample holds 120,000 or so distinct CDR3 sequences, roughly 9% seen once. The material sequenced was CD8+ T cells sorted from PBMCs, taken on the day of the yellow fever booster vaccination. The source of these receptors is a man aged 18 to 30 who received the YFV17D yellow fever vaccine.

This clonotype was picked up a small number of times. The chain's CDR3 is CASSQGWQEAFF. Here the CDR3 DNA reads TGCGCCAGCAGCCAAGGGTGGCAGGAAGCTTTCTTT. The J gene is TRBJ1-1, the V gene TRBV4-1, with D unclear. Germline V CDR1 and CDR2: MGHRA, YSYEKL. Trimming took 1 base from V and 8 from J, leaving 8 bases between them. The CDR3 contains 12 residues.

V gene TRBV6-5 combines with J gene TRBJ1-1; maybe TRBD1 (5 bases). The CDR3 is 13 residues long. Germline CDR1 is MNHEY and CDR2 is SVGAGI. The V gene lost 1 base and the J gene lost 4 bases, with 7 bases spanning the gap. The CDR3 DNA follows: TGTGCCAGCAGTTACTTCGGGGGCACTGAAGCTTTCTTT. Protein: CASSYFGGTEAFF.

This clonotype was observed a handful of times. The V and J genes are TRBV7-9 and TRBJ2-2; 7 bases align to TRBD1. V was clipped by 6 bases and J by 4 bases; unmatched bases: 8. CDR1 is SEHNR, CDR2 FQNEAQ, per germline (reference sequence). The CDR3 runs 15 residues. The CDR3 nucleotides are TGTGCCAGCAGGGCCGGGACAGCGGCCACCGGGGAGCTGTTTTTT. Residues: CASRAGTAATGELFF.

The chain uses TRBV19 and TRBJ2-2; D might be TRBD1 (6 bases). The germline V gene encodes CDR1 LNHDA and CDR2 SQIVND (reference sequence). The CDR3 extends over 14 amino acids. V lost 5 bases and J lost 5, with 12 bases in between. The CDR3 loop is CASSWVRGTGELFF. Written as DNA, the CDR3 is TGTGCCAGTAGTTGGGTCAGGGGAACCGGGGAGCTGTTTTTT.

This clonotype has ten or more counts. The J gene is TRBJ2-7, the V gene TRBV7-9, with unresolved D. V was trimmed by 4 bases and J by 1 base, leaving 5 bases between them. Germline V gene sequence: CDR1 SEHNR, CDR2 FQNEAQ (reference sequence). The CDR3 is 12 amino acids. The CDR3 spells CASSSKSYEQYF. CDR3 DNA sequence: TGTGCCAGCAGCTCGAAATCCTACGAGCAGTACTTC.

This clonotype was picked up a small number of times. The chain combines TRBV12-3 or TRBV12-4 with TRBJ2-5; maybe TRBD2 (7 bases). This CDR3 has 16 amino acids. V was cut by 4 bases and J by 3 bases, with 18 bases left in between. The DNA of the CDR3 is TGTGCCAGCAGTTCCAAAGAACGGGGGGCGGAAGAGACCCAGTACTTC. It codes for CASSSKERGAEETQYF.

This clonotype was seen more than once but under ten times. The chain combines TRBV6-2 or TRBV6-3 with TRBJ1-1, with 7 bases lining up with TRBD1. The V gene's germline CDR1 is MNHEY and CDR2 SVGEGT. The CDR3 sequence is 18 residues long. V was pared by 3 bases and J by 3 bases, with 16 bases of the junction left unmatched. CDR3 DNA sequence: TGTGCCAGCAGTTATGTTCCCGACAGGGATTATAGGTACACTGAAGCTTTCTTT. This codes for CASSYVPDRDYRYTEAFF.

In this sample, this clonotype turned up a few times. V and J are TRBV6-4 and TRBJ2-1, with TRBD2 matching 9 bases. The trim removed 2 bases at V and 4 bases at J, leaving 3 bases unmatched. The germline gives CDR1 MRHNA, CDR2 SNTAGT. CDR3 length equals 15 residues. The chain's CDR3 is CASSDASGAYNEQFF. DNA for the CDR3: TGTGCCAGCAGTGACGCTAGCGGGGCATACAATGAGCAGTTCTTC.

The CDR3 DNA sequence: TGTGCCAGCAGCATTGAGGAGGCTCCCCTACGGAAGACCCAGTACTTC. Translated, it gives CASSIEEAPLRKTQYF. This chain connects TRBV7-9 to TRBJ2-5; D might be TRBD2 (5 bases). Trimming removed 5 bases at V and 6 bases at J, with 22 bases between. The CDR3 runs 16 residues. The V gene's germline CDR1 is SEHNR and CDR2 FQNEAQ (reference sequence).

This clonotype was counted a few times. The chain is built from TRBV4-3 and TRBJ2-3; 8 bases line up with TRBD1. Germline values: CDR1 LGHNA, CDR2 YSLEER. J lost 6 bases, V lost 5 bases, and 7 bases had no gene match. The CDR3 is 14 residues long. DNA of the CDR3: TGCGCCAGCAGCACTCGGACAGGGATTGATACGCAGTATTTT. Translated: CASSTRTGIDTQYF.

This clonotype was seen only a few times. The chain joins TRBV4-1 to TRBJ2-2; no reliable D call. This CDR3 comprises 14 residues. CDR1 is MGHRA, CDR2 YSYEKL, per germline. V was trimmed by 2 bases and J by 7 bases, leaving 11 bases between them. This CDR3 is CASSQKGSGGELFF. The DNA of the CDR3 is TGCGCCAGCAGCCAAAAGGGATCCGGCGGGGAGCTGTTTTTT.

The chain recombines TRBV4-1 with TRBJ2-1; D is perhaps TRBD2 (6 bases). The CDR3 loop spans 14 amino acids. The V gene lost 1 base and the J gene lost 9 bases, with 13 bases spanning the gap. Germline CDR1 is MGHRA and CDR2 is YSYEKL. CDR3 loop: CASSQAWGVSEQFF. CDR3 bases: TGCGCCAGCAGCCAAGCTTGGGGGGTCAGTGAGCAGTTCTTC.

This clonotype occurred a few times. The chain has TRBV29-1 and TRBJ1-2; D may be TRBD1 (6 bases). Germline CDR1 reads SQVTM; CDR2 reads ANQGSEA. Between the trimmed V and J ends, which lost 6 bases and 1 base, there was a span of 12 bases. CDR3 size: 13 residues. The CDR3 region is CSVLGGSNYGYTF. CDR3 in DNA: TGCAGCGTATTAGGGGGGAGTAACTATGGCTACACCTTC.

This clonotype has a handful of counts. The CDR3 region is CSAPDWGNYGYTF. CDR3 DNA: TGCAGTGCTCCGGACTGGGGGAACTATGGCTACACCTTC. The chain is built from TRBV20-1 and TRBJ1-2, with a tentative D call TRBD1 (5 bases). CDR3 length: 13 residues. Trimming cost V 5 bases and J 2 bases, with 12 bases left between them. Germline V CDR1 and CDR2: DFQATT, SNEGSKA (reference sequence).

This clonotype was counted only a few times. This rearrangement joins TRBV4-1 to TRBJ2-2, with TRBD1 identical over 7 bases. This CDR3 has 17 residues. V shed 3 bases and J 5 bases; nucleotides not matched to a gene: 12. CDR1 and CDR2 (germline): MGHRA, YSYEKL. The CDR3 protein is CASSQDPQQGWTGELFF. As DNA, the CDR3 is TGCGCCAGCAGCCAGGACCCTCAACAGGGGTGGACCGGGGAGCTGTTTTTT.

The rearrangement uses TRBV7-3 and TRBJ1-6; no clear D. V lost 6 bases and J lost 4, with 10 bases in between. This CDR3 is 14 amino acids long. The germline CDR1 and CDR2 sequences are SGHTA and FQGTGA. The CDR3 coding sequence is TGTGCCAGCAGTTCCCAGAGTTATAATTCACCCCTCCACTTT. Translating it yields CASSSQSYNSPLHF. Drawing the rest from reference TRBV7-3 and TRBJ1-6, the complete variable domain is GAGVSQTPSNKVTEKGKYVELRCDPISGHTALYWYRQSLGQGPEFLIYFQGTGAADDSGLPNDRFFAVRPEGSVSTLKIQRTERGDSAVYLCASSSQSYNSPLHFGNGTRLTVT.

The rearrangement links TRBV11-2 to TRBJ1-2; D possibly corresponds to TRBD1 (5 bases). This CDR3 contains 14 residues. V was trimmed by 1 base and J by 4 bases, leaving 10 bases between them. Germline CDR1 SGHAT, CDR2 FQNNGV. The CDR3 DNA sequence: TGTGCCAGCAGCTTAGCGGGGCAGTCCTATGGCTACACCTTC. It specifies CASSLAGQSYGYTF.

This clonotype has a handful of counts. The CDR3 reads CASSWGLYSSYEQYF. CDR3 DNA: TGCGCCAGCAGCTGGGGACTCTATTCATCCTACGAGCAGTACTTC. The chain couples TRBV5-1 to TRBJ2-7; possibly TRBD2 for D (6 bases). The CDR3 runs 15 residues. CDR1 and CDR2 (germline): SGHRS, YFSETQ. Trimming took off 3 bases at V and 1 base at J, with 14 bases between the two ends.

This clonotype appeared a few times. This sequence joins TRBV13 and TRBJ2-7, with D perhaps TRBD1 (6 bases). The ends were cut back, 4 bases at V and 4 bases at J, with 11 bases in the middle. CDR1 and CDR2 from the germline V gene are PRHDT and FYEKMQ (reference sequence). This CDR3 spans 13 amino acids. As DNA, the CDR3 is TGTGCCAGCAGCTCGCAGGGGTTATACGAGCAGTACTTC. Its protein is CASSSQGLYEQYF.

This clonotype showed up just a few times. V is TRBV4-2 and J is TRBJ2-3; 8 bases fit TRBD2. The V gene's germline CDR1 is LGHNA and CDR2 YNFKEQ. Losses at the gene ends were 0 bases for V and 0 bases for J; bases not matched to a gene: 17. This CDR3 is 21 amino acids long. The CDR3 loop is CASSQEQGWSGGAASTDTQYF. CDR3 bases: TGTGCCAGCAGCCAAGAACAAGGGTGGAGCGGGGGTGCTGCTAGCACAGATACGCAGTATTTT.

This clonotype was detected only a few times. CDR3 coding DNA: TGTGCCAGCAGTTACTGGGCAGGATCGAACACTGAAGCTTTCTTT. Translated, it gives CASSYWAGSNTEAFF. The rearrangement uses TRBV6-5 and TRBJ1-1; D gene unclear. V was trimmed by 1 base and J by 1 base, leaving 10 bases between them. Germline V gene data show CDR1 as MNHEY and CDR2 as SVGAGI. The CDR3 is 15 amino acids.

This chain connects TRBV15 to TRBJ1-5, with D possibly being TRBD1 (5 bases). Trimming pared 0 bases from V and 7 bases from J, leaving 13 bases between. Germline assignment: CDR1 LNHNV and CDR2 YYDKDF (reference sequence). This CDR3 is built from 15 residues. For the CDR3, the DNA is TGTGCCACCAGCAGAGATTTTGGTGGGGCGCAGCCCCAGCATTTT. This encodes CATSRDFGGAQPQHF. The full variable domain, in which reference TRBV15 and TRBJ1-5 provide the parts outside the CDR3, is DAMVIQNPRYQVTQFGKPVTLSCSQTLNHNVMYWYQQKSSQAPKLLFHYYDKDFNNEADTPDNFQSRRPNTSFCFLDIRSPGLGDTAMYLCATSRDFGGAQPQHFGDGTRLSIL.

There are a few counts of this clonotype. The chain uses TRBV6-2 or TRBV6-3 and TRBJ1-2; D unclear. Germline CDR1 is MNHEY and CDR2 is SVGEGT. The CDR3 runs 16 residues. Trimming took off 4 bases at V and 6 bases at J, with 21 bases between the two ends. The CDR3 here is CASSFSLTTGDDGYTF. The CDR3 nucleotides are TGTGCCAGCAGTTTTTCCCTGACGACGGGTGACGATGGCTACACCTTC.

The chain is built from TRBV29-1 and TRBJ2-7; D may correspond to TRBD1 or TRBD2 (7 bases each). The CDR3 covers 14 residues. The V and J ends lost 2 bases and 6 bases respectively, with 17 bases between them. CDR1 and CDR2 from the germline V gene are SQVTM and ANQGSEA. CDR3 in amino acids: CSVEILGRGGEQYF. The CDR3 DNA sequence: TGCAGCGTTGAAATTTTAGGCAGGGGGGGCGAGCAGTACTTC.

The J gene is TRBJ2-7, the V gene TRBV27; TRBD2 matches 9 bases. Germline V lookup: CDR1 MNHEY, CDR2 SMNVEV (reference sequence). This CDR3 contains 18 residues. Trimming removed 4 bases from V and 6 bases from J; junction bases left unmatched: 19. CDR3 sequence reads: CASSSEASGVLLRVEQYF. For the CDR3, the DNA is TGTGCCAGCAGTTCAGAAGCTAGCGGGGTACTACTCCGGGTCGAGCAGTACTTC.